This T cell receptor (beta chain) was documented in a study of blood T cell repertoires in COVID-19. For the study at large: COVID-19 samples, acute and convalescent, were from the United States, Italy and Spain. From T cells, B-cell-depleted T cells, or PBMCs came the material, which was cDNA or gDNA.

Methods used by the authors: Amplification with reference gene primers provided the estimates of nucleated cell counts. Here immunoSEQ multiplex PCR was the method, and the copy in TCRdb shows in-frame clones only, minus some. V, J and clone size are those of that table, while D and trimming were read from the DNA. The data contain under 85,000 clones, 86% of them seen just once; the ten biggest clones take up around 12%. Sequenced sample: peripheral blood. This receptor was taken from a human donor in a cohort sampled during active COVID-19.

CDR3: CASSGRLADWYQETQYF. In nucleotides, the CDR3 is TGTGCCAGCAGTGGGAGACTAGCGGATTGGTACCAAGAGACCCAGTACTTC. J is TRBJ2-5 and V is TRBV6-1, with 9 bases aligning to TRBD2. V lost 4 bases to trimming and J lost 0 bases; unmatched junction nucleotides: 9. CDR1 and CDR2 (germline): MNHNS, SASEGT. The CDR3 length is 17 residues.